This T cell receptor (beta chain) was profiled in a study of patients and donors after allogeneic stem cell transplantation. Using its own MiXCR run on the RT-PCR reads, TCRdb lists one record per CDR3 protein. The table includes roughly 40,000 distinct CDR3 sequences, about 30% detected once. CDR3 length: 15 amino acids. Germline lookup yields CDR1 LNHNV and CDR2 YYDKDF (reference sequence). V lost 5 bases, J lost 8 bases, and 18 bases lay in between. The sequence came from a human donor who was either an allogeneic HSCT recipient or a stem cell or donor lymphocyte infusion donor (not recorded which). It is not recorded whose cells these are; they may come from a transplant donor. The genes are TRBV15 and TRBJ1-4; D unresolved. The source material was blood, either unsorted or a sorted T cell fraction (not recorded which). CDR3 protein: CATSVFRAGGEKLFF. In DNA form, the CDR3 reads TGTGCCACCAGCGTATTTAGGGCGGGCGGGGAAAAACTGTTTTTT. The full variable domain, rest sourced from reference TRBV15 and TRBJ1-4, is DAMVIQNPRYQVTQFGKPVTLSCSQTLNHNVMYWYQQKSSQAPKLLFHYYDKDFNNEADTPDNFQSRRPNTSFCFLDIRSPGLGDTAMYLCATSVFRAGGEKLFFGSGTQLSVL.